What follows describes a single T cell receptor beta chain. Its cognate antigen is unknown. Between days 9 and 10 of culture, CD4+ T cells were separated out. It was two doses of either the BNT162b2 or mRNA-1273 vaccine that participants received. This specimen belongs to a study of vaccination effects on CD4 cells after COVID-19. V lost 1 base and J 2 bases, leaving 12 bases between the germline ends. The germline CDR1 and CDR2 sequences are LNHDA and SQIVND (reference sequence). The CDR3 consists of 16 residues. This table comes from immunoSEQ multiplex PCR, and its TCRdb copy is limited to in-frame clones, with some not included. Of 50,000 to 70,000 clones listed, more than 60% are singletons.

The receptor was derived from a human donor who received a COVID-19 vaccine. The sample here was CD4+ T cells from PBMCs cultured without peptide, taken after COVID-19 vaccination. The chain is built from TRBV19 and TRBJ1-5; a weak D match, TRBD1 (6 bases). The CDR3 nucleotides read TGTGCCAGTAGTATAGCAACAGGGAGTCGCAATCAGCCCCAGCATTTT. It is translated as CASSIATGSRNQPQHF. The full variable domain, in which reference TRBV19 and TRBJ1-5 provide the parts outside the CDR3, is DGGITQSPKYLFRKEGQNVTLSCEQNLNHDAMYWYRQDPGQGLRLIYYSQIVNDFQKGDIAEGYSVSREKKESFPLTVTSAQKNPTAFYLCASSIATGSRNQPQHFGDGTRLSIL.